A selection of T cell receptor beta chains follows, all from one sample in a study of T-cell memory formation after mild COVID-19. TCRdb itself ran the 5' RACE reads through MiXCR, one entry per CDR3 protein. The table shows roughly 250,000 distinct CDR3 sequences, with around 17% occurring only once. Material: PBMCs or a T cell subset sorted from them (not recorded which). These receptors all stem from a man between 18 and 35 years old who had mild COVID-19 (a few samples of this study predate the infection). Cell type and time point are not known. Both conserved end residues are part of each CDR3. A D gene is named only where the DNA matches it firmly. Rows give clone size only sometimes, using once, few, many, or a class for an expanded clone.

NA	TRBV7-2	TRBJ2-5	few	CASARERIQETQYF	TGTGCCAGCGCTAGGGAGCGGATCCAAGAGACCCAGTACTTC
TRBD1	TRBV11-2	TRBJ1-2	NA	CASSSTGPIYGYTF	TGTGCCAGCAGCTCGACAGGGCCTATCTATGGCTACACCTTC
NA	TRBV7-2	TRBJ2-6	few	CASSFWANVLTF	TGTGCCAGCAGCTTCTGGGCCAACGTCCTGACTTTC
TRBD1	TRBV7-2	TRBJ1-5	few	CASSLGQGYSNQPQHF	TGTGCCAGCAGCCTCGGACAGGGGTATAGCAATCAGCCCCAGCATTTT
NA	TRBV6-5	TRBJ2-5	NA	CASTPGDAGRETQYF	TGTGCCAGCACTCCCGGGGACGCGGGGAGAGAGACCCAGTACTTC
NA	TRBV12-3/TRBV12-4	TRBJ1-5	few	CASSQDGSFNQPQHF	TGTGCCAGCAGCCAGGACGGAAGTTTCAATCAGCCCCAGCATTTT
NA	TRBV7-9	TRBJ1-1	many	CASSPFTRGNTEAFF	TGTGCCAGCAGCCCTTTCACTAGGGGGAACACTGAAGCTTTCTTT
TRBD2	TRBV7-2	TRBJ2-5	few	CASSLLAGVETQYF	TGTGCCAGCAGCTTATTGGCGGGGGTCGAGACCCAGTACTTC
TRBD2	TRBV5-1	TRBJ2-1	NA	CASSSGGPNNEQFF	TGCGCCAGCAGCTCGGGGGGGCCGAACAATGAGCAGTTCTTC
NA	TRBV5-1	TRBJ1-1	few	CASSLDWADGAFF	TGCGCCAGCAGCTTGGATTGGGCAGATGGAGCTTTCTTT
NA	TRBV5-1	TRBJ2-7	NA	CASSTGGTDPYEQYF	TGCGCCAGCAGCACCGGCGGGACTGATCCCTACGAGCAGTACTTC
NA	TRBV12-3/TRBV12-4	TRBJ2-5	NA	CASSAAGAGQETQYF	TGTGCCAGCAGTGCCGCTGGGGCGGGTCAAGAGACCCAGTACTTC
NA	TRBV20-1	TRBJ1-1	NA	CSARDQGRETEAFF	TGCAGTGCTAGAGATCAAGGCAGGGAGACTGAAGCTTTCTTT
NA	TRBV5-1	TRBJ1-6	NA	CASSSARNSPLHF	TGCGCCAGCAGCTCGGCCCGTAATTCACCCCTCCACTTT
TRBD1	TRBV20-1	TRBJ2-7	few	CSAASDRGRAHF	TGCAGTGCTGCCTCCGACAGGGGCCGTGCTCACTTC
TRBD1	TRBV14	TRBJ2-2	NA	CASSKILQGATGELFF	TGTGCCAGCAGCAAAATATTACAGGGGGCGACCGGGGAGCTGTTTTTT
TRBD1	TRBV5-6	TRBJ1-1	NA	CASSQGATEAFF	TGTGCCAGCTCCCAGGGGGCCACTGAAGCTTTCTTT